Listed below are T cell receptor beta chains from one sample, sequenced in a study of CD8+CD57+ T cells in acquired aplastic anemia. TCRdb recomputed calls from the reads with MiXCR, one row per CDR3 protein. Of under 350,000 distinct CDR3 sequences listed, roughly 59% were seen once; the top ten hold 1.3%. Sequencing input: sorted CD4+, CD8+, or CD8+CD57+ T cells (not recorded which) from PBMCs. The receptors derive from a human donor with aplastic anemia. The CDR3 runs from the conserved cysteine through the conserved F or W. A D gene is named only where the DNA matches it firmly. Expanded clones get a size class; other rows say once, few or many, or leave the size out.

j_gene	abundance	len	v_gene	d_gene	CDR3aa	CDR3nt
TRBJ2-7	.	12	TRBV7-2	.	CASSLRPYEQYF	TGTGCCAGCAGCTTAAGGCCCTACGAGCAGTACTTC
TRBJ1-1	.	14	TRBV15	.	CATSGYRVGTEAFF	TGTGCCACCAGCGGGTACAGGGTGGGCACTGAAGCTTTCTTT
TRBJ2-7	many	13	TRBV19	TRBD1	CASRRTGTYEQYF	TGTGCCAGTAGGAGGACAGGGACCTACGAGCAGTACTTC
TRBJ2-7	.	14	TRBV9	TRBD1	CASSLETGVVEQYF	TGTGCCAGCAGCTTAGAGACAGGGGTAGTCGAGCAGTACTTC
TRBJ2-3	once	13	TRBV7-9	.	CASSPRLADTQYF	TGTGCCAGCAGCCCTAGACTAGCAGATACGCAGTATTTT
TRBJ2-7	few	13	TRBV7-9	TRBD1	CASNPGTVDEQYF	TGTGCCAGCAACCCCGGGACAGTTGACGAGCAGTACTTC
TRBJ2-7	.	16	TRBV7-2	TRBD1	CASSLGSAGGTYEQYF	TGTGCCAGCAGCTTAGGGTCGGCAGGGGGTACCTACGAGCAGTACTTC
TRBJ2-7	.	18	TRBV10-3	TRBD2	CAISKFGLAGAETYEQYF	TGTGCCATCAGTAAGTTTGGGCTAGCGGGGGCCGAAACCTACGAGCAGTACTTC
TRBJ2-7	.	14	TRBV20-1	.	CSARGRDSLYEQYF	TGCAGTGCTAGAGGGCGGGACAGCCTCTACGAGCAGTACTTC
TRBJ1-6	many	13	TRBV3-1	.	CASSPDFRTPLHF	TGTGCCAGCAGCCCCGACTTTAGGACACCCCTCCACTTT
TRBJ2-2	many	15	TRBV7-9	.	CASSMQGLNTGELFF	TGTGCCAGCAGCATGCAGGGGTTGAACACCGGGGAGCTGTTTTTT
TRBJ2-7	.	14	TRBV4-3	TRBD1	CASSQDRGHYEQYF	TGCGCCAGCAGCCAAGACAGGGGGCACTACGAGCAGTACTTC
TRBJ2-7	.	14	TRBV7-3	.	CASSSYRQVYEQYF	TGTGCCAGCAGCTCATACCGGCAAGTCTACGAGCAGTACTTC
TRBJ2-2	.	15	TRBV29-1	TRBD2	CSVVAGGGNTGELFF	TGCAGCGTGGTAGCGGGAGGGGGAAACACCGGGGAGCTGTTTTTT
TRBJ2-3	many	15	TRBV5-1	TRBD1	CASSLSGQGTDTQYF	TGCGCCAGCAGCTTGAGTGGACAGGGTACAGATACGCAGTATTTT
TRBJ1-6	.	12	TRBV7-9	.	CASTGWNSPLHF	TGTGCCAGCACTGGCTGGAATTCACCCCTCCACTTT
TRBJ1-6	once	14	TRBV9	TRBD1	CASSSQGSNSPLHF	TGTGCCAGCAGCTCACAGGGGAGTAATTCACCCCTCCACTTT
TRBJ1-1	.	16	TRBV7-9	TRBD1	CASSLSSGQGFTEAFF	TGTGCCAGCAGCTTGTCCTCGGGACAGGGGTTTACTGAAGCTTTCTTT
TRBJ2-2	.	16	TRBV5-1	TRBD1	CASSLGTGGNTGELFF	TGCGCCAGCAGCTTAGGGACAGGGGGGAACACCGGGGAGCTGTTTTTT
TRBJ2-1	.	15	TRBV4-2	TRBD2	CASSYGTSGYNEQFF	TGTGCCAGCAGCTACGGGACTAGCGGCTACAATGAGCAGTTCTTC
TRBJ2-1	few	18	TRBV5-1	.	CASSLASGRQGAYNEQFF	TGCGCCAGCAGCTTGGCTAGCGGGAGACAGGGGGCTTACAATGAGCAGTTCTTC
TRBJ2-5	.	11	TRBV2	.	CASDLVETQYF	TGTGCCAGCGACCTTGTGGAGACCCAGTACTTC
TRBJ2-3	many	16	TRBV9	TRBD1	CASSHRPGQGADTQYF	TGTGCCAGCAGCCATAGGCCGGGACAGGGAGCTGATACGCAGTATTTT
TRBJ2-7	.	13	TRBV7-3	TRBD2	CASSHGGSYEQYF	TGTGCCAGCAGCCACGGGGGGTCCTACGAGCAGTACTTC
TRBJ2-7	.	16	TRBV5-5	TRBD1	CASSPETGKGGYEQYF	TGTGCCAGCAGCCCAGAGACAGGGAAAGGGGGCTACGAGCAGTACTTC
TRBJ1-5	few	15	TRBV19	.	CASRRGGAFNQPQHF	TGTGCCAGTAGACGAGGAGGTGCCTTTAATCAGCCCCAGCATTTT
TRBJ2-5	few	15	TRBV7-6	TRBD1	CASSSERTGKGTQYF	TGTGCCAGCAGCTCAGAACGGACAGGGAAGGGGACCCAGTACTTC
TRBJ2-5	.	14	TRBV5-1	.	CASRLGHYQETQYF	TGCGCCAGCAGACTTGGTCATTACCAAGAGACCCAGTACTTC
TRBJ2-1	.	16	TRBV2	.	CASSESLQSSYNEQFF	TGTGCCAGCAGTGAAAGCCTCCAGAGCTCCTACAATGAGCAGTTCTTC